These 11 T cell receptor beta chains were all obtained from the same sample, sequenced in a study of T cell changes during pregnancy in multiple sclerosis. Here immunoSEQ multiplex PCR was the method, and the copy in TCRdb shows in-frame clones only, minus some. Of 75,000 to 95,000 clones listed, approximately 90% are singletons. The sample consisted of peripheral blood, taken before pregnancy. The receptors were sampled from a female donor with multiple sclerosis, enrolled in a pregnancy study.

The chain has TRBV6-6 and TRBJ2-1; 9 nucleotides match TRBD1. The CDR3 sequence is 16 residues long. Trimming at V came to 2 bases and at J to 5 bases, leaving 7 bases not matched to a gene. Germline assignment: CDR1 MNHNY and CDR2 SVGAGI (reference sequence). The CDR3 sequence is CASSYPPGQGDNEQFF. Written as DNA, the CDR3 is TGTGCCAGCAGTTACCCACCGGGACAGGGCGACAATGAGCAGTTCTTC.

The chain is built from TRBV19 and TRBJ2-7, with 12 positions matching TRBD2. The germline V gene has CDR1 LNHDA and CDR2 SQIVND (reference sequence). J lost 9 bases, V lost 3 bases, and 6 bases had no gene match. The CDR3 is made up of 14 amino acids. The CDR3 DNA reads TGTGCCAGTAGTATTCGTCTAGCGGGAGGGATGCAGTACTTC. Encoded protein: CASSIRLAGGMQYF. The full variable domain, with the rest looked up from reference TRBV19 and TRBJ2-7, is DGGITQSPKYLFRKEGQNVTLSCEQNLNHDAMYWYRQDPGQGLRLIYYSQIVNDFQKGDIAEGYSVSREKKESFPLTVTSAQKNPTAFYLCASSIRLAGGMQYFGPGTRLTVT.

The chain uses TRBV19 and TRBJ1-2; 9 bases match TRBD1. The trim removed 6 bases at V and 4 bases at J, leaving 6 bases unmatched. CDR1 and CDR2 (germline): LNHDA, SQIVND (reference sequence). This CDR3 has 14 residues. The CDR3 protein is CASRKPGQGYGYTF. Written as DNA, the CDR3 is TGTGCCAGTAGGAAACCGGGACAGGGCTATGGCTACACCTTC.

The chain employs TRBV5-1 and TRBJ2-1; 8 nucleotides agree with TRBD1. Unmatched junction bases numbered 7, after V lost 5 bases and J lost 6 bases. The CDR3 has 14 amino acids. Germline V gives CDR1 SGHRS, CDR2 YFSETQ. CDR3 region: CASSQDRVFNEQFF. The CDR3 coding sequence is TGCGCCAGCAGTCAGGACAGGGTTTTCAATGAGCAGTTCTTC.

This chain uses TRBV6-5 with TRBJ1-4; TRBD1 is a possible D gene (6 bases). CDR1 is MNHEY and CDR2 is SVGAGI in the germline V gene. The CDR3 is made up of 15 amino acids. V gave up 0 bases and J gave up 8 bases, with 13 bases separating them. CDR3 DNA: TGTGCCAGCAGTTACTCGCCAGGGGTCGGGGAAAAACTGTTTTTT. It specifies CASSYSPGVGEKLFF.

This CDR3 is CASSPQTGGEAFF. CDR3 coding DNA: TGTGCCAGCAGTCCCCAGACAGGGGGCGAAGCTTTCTTT. The chain links TRBV27 to TRBJ1-1, with 10 positions matching TRBD1. The germline CDR1 and CDR2 sequences are MNHEY and SMNVEV (reference sequence). V was clipped by 5 bases and J by 8 bases; unmatched bases: 5. The CDR3 loop spans 13 amino acids.

CDR3 residues: CASSLVRRTGGTYEQYF. CDR3 in DNA: TGTGCCAGCAGCTTAGTTCGAAGGACAGGGGGCACCTACGAGCAGTACTTC. The chain combines TRBV7-9 with TRBJ2-7; 11 nucleotides align to TRBD1. V was pared by 1 base and J by 2 bases, with 7 bases of the junction left unmatched. Germline assignment: CDR1 SEHNR and CDR2 FQNEAQ (reference sequence). The CDR3 extends over 17 amino acids.

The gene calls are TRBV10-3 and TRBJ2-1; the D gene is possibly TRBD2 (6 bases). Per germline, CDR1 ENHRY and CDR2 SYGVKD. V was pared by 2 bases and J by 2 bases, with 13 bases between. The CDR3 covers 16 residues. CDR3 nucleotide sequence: TGTGCCATCAGTGAGCCGACTAGGGGAACCTACAATGAGCAGTTCTTC. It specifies CAISEPTRGTYNEQFF.

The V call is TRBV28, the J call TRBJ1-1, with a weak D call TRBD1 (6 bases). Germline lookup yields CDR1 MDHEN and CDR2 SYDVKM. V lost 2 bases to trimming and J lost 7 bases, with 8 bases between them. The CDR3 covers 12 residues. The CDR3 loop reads CASSLDRSEAFF. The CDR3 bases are TGTGCCAGCAGTTTAGACAGGAGTGAAGCTTTCTTT. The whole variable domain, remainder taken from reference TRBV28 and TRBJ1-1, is DVKVTQSSRYLVKRTGEKVFLECVQDMDHENMFWYRQDPGLGLRLIYFSYDVKMKEKGDIPEGYSVSREKKERFSLILESASTNQTSMYLCASSLDRSEAFFGQGTRLTVV.

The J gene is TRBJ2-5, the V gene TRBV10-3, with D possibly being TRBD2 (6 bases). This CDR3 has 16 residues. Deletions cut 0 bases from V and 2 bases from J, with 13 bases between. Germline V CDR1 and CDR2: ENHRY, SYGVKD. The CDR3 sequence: CAISESLDYLQETQYF. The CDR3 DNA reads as TGTGCCATCAGTGAGTCGCTGGACTATCTTCAAGAGACCCAGTACTTC.

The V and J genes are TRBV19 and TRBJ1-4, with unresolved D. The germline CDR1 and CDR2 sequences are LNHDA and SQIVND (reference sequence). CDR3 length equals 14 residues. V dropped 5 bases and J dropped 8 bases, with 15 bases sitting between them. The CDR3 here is CASSVREGREKLFF. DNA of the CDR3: TGTGCCAGTAGTGTCCGTGAGGGTCGGGAAAAACTGTTTTTT.